The rows below give T cell receptor beta chains drawn from one sample of a study of blood T cells in healthy people across ages. TCRdb redid the calling of the 5' RACE reads with MiXCR, one entry per CDR3 protein. The sample consists of some 550,000 distinct CDR3 sequences, around 48% of them appearing once. The material sequenced was blood. These receptors were obtained from a man aged 80 or over in good health. Both conserved end residues are part of each CDR3. The order of the fields is clone size, V gene, J gene, CDR3 protein. Where a row states a size, it is once, few, many or the class of an expanded clone; other rows omit it.

>few|TRBV12-3/TRBV12-4|TRBJ2-7
CASTPRGGADYEQYF
>.|TRBV6-6|TRBJ2-7
CASTEGGGTGDEQYF
>.|TRBV12-3/TRBV12-4|TRBJ1-1
CASVSQAGAREAFF
>few|TRBV3-1|TRBJ1-6
CASSQVGANSPLHF
>.|TRBV28|TRBJ1-2
CASRHGGEVNYGYTF
>.|TRBV6-2/TRBV6-3|TRBJ2-5
CAGSTSGRQETQYF
>.|TRBV12-3/TRBV12-4|TRBJ2-1
CASTSAGTGYNEQFF
>.|TRBV29-1|TRBJ1-1
CSVGTVHTEAFF
>.|TRBV7-2|TRBJ2-5
CASSLSREETQYF
>few|TRBV7-2|TRBJ2-7
CASSLALATPYEQYF
>.|TRBV3-1|TRBJ2-1
CASSQDMLAGANNEQFF
>.|TRBV28|TRBJ1-2
CASSGKDYGYTF
>.|TRBV20-1|TRBJ2-7
CSAPLAGVHEQYF
>many|TRBV7-9|TRBJ2-7
CASSRTGSLGEQYF
>many|TRBV29-1|TRBJ1-2
CGALGRLNYGYTF
>.|TRBV6-5|TRBJ2-5
CASSYQGKVDEQYF
>few|TRBV6-5|TRBJ1-5
CASRAGDTNQPQHF
>.|TRBV6-5|TRBJ2-2
CASSPSGRWGGELFF
>medium-sized|TRBV7-9|TRBJ1-1
CASRLAGNTEAFF
>.|TRBV20-1|TRBJ2-3
CSAVAGGTDTQYF
>few|TRBV7-3|TRBJ2-3
CASSSVGVTDTQYF
>.|TRBV7-2|TRBJ1-5
CASSLFGRDINQPQHF
>once|TRBV20-1|TRBJ1-5
CSAVDLTHQPQHF
>.|TRBV12-3/TRBV12-4|TRBJ2-2
CASSFGGEFGELFF
>.|TRBV3-1|.
CASSQDLGSGEQYF
>.|TRBV5-1|TRBJ2-2
CASSFGTSNTGELFF
>few|TRBV7-2|TRBJ2-3
CASSLVVSRLAGTDTQYF
>.|TRBV5-1|TRBJ2-3
CASSFNRDTDTRYF
>.|TRBV7-9|TRBJ1-4
CASSLDRWGEKLFF
>.|TRBV10-3|TRBJ2-3
CAISGQGTDTQYF
>few|TRBV3-1|TRBJ2-7
CASSQELQGVEQYF
>.|TRBV5-5|TRBJ2-1
CASSWTGRNEQFF
>.|TRBV20-1|TRBJ1-2
CSALGSANYGYTF
>.|TRBV7-7|TRBJ1-1
CASSLEMGTEAFF
>few|TRBV20-1|TRBJ2-3
CSAGGSGSTDTQYF
>few|TRBV6-2/TRBV6-3|TRBJ1-2
CASSRNQGAYGYTF
>.|TRBV7-9|TRBJ1-6
CASRMDRTDSPLHF
>many|TRBV20-1|TRBJ2-7
CSARDYEQYF
>.|TRBV3-1|TRBJ2-1
CASSQQLAGYNEQFF
>.|TRBV29-1|TRBJ2-1
CSVWDRPYNEQFF
>.|TRBV28|TRBJ1-2
CASSKQGGNYGYTF
>.|TRBV2|TRBJ2-3
CASSAISGVTDTQYF
>.|TRBV20-1|TRBJ1-1
CSAAVGRPNTEAFF
>.|TRBV7-2|TRBJ2-3
CASSLAGWSSTDTQYF
>many|TRBV6-5|TRBJ2-7
CASSYGGAGRVYEQYF
>.|TRBV4-3|TRBJ2-2
CASSQDPGNTGGLFF
>few|TRBV5-5|TRBJ2-7
CASSLEWRPHEQYF
>.|TRBV7-9|TRBJ1-2
CASRQDSQFYGYTF
>.|TRBV7-2|TRBJ2-5
CASSGRTYQETQYF